These T cell receptor beta chains were read from a single sample in a study of response to subunit inactivated influenza vaccine. TCRdb re-analysed the RT-PCR reads in MiXCR, keeping a single row per CDR3 protein. The sample records 550,000 to 800,000 distinct CDR3 sequences, approximately 14% being singletons. The sequencing here drew on PBMCs from blood, taken 11 to 12 days after vaccination. The source is a man in his fifties who received an inactivated influenza vaccine. Both conserved end residues are part of each CDR3. The D gene is left open where the match is weak. Clone size is stated in some rows and not others, as once, few, many or a class when expanded.

>.|many|TRBV12-3/TRBV12-4|TRBJ1-2
TGTGCCAGCAGTTTAAACTACGGCCGGAGTGGCTACACCTTC
CASSLNYGRSGYTF
>.|few|TRBV19|TRBJ2-7
TGTGCCAGTAGTATCGGGGAATCGGGCTCCTACGAGCAGTACTTC
CASSIGESGSYEQYF
>TRBD2|few|TRBV7-9|TRBJ2-7
TGTGCCAGCAGCCCTAGAGGGACTAGCGGGACTATCTACGAGCAGTACTTC
CASSPRGTSGTIYEQYF
>TRBD2|few|TRBV11-2|TRBJ2-3
TGTGCCAGCAGCTCTCCGGGACTAGCGGGATTGACAGATACGCAGTATTTT
CASSSPGLAGLTDTQYF
>TRBD2|.|TRBV7-9|TRBJ2-3
TGTGCCAGCAGCTTAGGACTAGCAGTCCTAGATACGCAGTATTTT
CASSLGLAVLDTQYF
>.|.|TRBV2|TRBJ2-5
TGTGCCAGCAAGGCCCGAAGAGAAGAGACCCAGTACTTC
CASKARREETQYF
>.|few|TRBV12-3/TRBV12-4|TRBJ2-3
TGTGCCAGCAGTTACGGGAAAACAGATACGCAGTATTTT
CASSYGKTDTQYF
>.|few|TRBV2|TRBJ2-3
TGTGCCAGCAGTGGGGGGTTAATAGACAGAACAGATACGCAGTATTTT
CASSGGLIDRTDTQYF
>.|.|TRBV14|TRBJ1-2
TGTGCCAGCAGCCAGTGGGGCGGCCATGGCTACACCTTC
CASSQWGGHGYTF
>.|many|TRBV12-3/TRBV12-4|TRBJ2-3
TGTGCCAGCAGTTTATCCGGGGCCCTTAGCACAGATACGCAGTATTTT
CASSLSGALSTDTQYF
>.|few|TRBV7-2|TRBJ2-3
TGTGCCAGCAGCCCTCGGCGGATAGATACGCAGTATTTT
CASSPRRIDTQYF
>TRBD2|.|TRBV9|TRBJ2-5
TGTGCCAGCAGCGTCGGGACTAGCGTAGTACAAGAGACCCAGTACTTC
CASSVGTSVVQETQYF
>.|.|TRBV6-2/TRBV6-3|TRBJ2-3
TGTGCCAGCAGTCGGCAGGATACGCAGTATTTT
CASSRQDTQYF
>TRBD2|many|TRBV11-1|TRBJ2-1
TGTGCCAGCAGCCCCAACCCTAGGGCGGGAGGGCCGCGGAATGAGCAGTTCTTC
CASSPNPRAGGPRNEQFF
>.|few|TRBV20-1|TRBJ1-5
TGCAGTGCTAGCGGGGCAGTTTTGGGCAATCAGCCCCAGCATTTT
CSASGAVLGNQPQHF
>TRBD2|few|TRBV20-1|TRBJ2-2
TGCAGTGCTAGACCTAGCGGGAGGCCGTACACCGGGGAGCTGTTTTTT
CSARPSGRPYTGELFF
>.|few|TRBV7-9|TRBJ1-4
TGTGCCAGCAGCCCCAAGGGGCGACTCGAAAAACTGTTTTTT
CASSPKGRLEKLFF
>.|few|TRBV4-3|TRBJ2-4
TGCGCCAGCAGCCAAGAGGAGGGCGGGATGGGAAACATTCAGTACTTC
CASSQEEGGMGNIQYF
>.|.|TRBV7-9|TRBJ2-5
TGTGCCAGCAGACTCCAGGGTGGGGGGGAGACCCAGTACTTC
CASRLQGGGETQYF
>.|few|TRBV6-5|TRBJ1-5
TGTGCCAGCAGTTACTCTCCGCGGACCCTCAATCAGCCCCAGCATTTT
CASSYSPRTLNQPQHF
>.|many|TRBV5-1|TRBJ2-3
TGCGCCAGCAGCTTGGGACATCTCACAGATACGCAGTATTTT
CASSLGHLTDTQYF
>TRBD2|many|TRBV20-1|TRBJ2-3
TGCAGTGCTAGTGCGGGGACTACCCGCACAGATACGCAGTATTTT
CSASAGTTRTDTQYF
>.|few|TRBV7-2|TRBJ1-2
TGTGCCAGCAGCTTAGGGGAACGGGAGCACTACACCTTC
CASSLGEREHYTF
>TRBD1|.|TRBV7-8|TRBJ2-5
TGTGCCAGCAGCACTTACAGGGGGCGGGGGCAAGAGACCCAGTACTTC
CASSTYRGRGQETQYF
>.|few|TRBV7-9|TRBJ2-5
TGTGCCAGCAGCCCCCAGAGTATCAGGGGGACCCAGTACTTC
CASSPQSIRGTQYF
>TRBD2|.|TRBV6-1|TRBJ2-3
TGTGCCAGCAGTGAATCTAGCGGGGCAAGCACAGATACGCAGTATTTT
CASSESSGASTDTQYF
>TRBD2|few|TRBV6-1|TRBJ2-7
TGTGCCAGCAGTGAAGCCTCCAGGGAGGGCGGCGAGCAGTACTTC
CASSEASREGGEQYF
>.|.|TRBV12-3/TRBV12-4|TRBJ2-1
TGTGCCAGCAGTTTCACAGGGGAGGGTGAGCAGTTCTTC
CASSFTGEGEQFF
>TRBD2|few|TRBV20-1|TRBJ2-1
TGCTGTGCTAGTTGGGGACTAGCGGGGGGACGCAATGAGCAGTTCTTC
CCASWGLAGGRNEQFF
>.|.|TRBV3-1|TRBJ1-2
TGTGCCAGCGGCTCCGTGGCAGGGGTATATGGCTACACCTTC
CASGSVAGVYGYTF
>.|.|TRBV28|TRBJ2-1
TGTGCTGGAAGTTGGGGGCGCAATGAGCAGTTCTTC
CAGSWGRNEQFF
>TRBD2|.|TRBV6-2/TRBV6-3|TRBJ2-7
TGTGCCAGCCGCCCCGACGGGACTAGCCTTTACGAGCAGTACTTC
CASRPDGTSLYEQYF
>.|few|TRBV28|TRBJ1-5
TGTGCCAGCAGTTTCGGACCAATCGGGCAGGGCAATCAGCCCCAGCATTTT
CASSFGPIGQGNQPQHF
>.|.|TRBV18|TRBJ1-3
TGTGCCAGCTCACCTAACACGCCGGGGACTGGAAACACCATATATTTT
CASSPNTPGTGNTIYF
>.|few|TRBV5-5|TRBJ2-3
TGTGCCAGCAGCTCACCGCAGGGTATCACAGATACGCAGTATTTT
CASSSPQGITDTQYF
>.|few|TRBV24-1|TRBJ2-2
TGTGCCACCAGTGAGGTGGGGCTCGACACCGGGGAGCTGTTTTTT
CATSEVGLDTGELFF
>.|few|TRBV6-2/TRBV6-3|TRBJ2-2
TGTGCCAGCAGTTACTCGGAACAATTGGGCCGGGAGCTGTTTTTT
CASSYSEQLGRELFF
>TRBD2|.|TRBV6-4|TRBJ2-3
TGTGCCAGCAGTGACTCGAATAGCGGGAGACACACAGATACGCAGTATTTT
CASSDSNSGRHTDTQYF
>TRBD1|few|TRBV7-9|TRBJ2-7
TGTGCCAGCAGCTCGTTAACCGGGACAGGCAGGTCTTACGAGCAGTACTTC
CASSSLTGTGRSYEQYF
>.|.|TRBV7-9|TRBJ2-7
TGTGCCAGCAGCTTAAGTCCCTCTGGCGCGAACTCCTACGAGCAGTACTTC
CASSLSPSGANSYEQYF
>.|.|TRBV18|TRBJ2-1
TGTGCCAGCTCACCGGACCTCTCCTACAATGAGCAGTTCTTC
CASSPDLSYNEQFF
>TRBD1|.|TRBV28|TRBJ2-7
TGTGCCAGCGGTACAGGGGTCCGAACGGGCGAGCAGTACTTC
CASGTGVRTGEQYF
>TRBD2|.|TRBV5-6|TRBJ2-5
TGTGCCAGCAGCTTGCTACGGGGGGAAGAGACCCAGTACTTC
CASSLLRGEETQYF
>.|.|TRBV7-9|TRBJ2-1
TGTGCCAGCAGCTCCTTCCGTGGTAGCTCCTACAATGAGCAGTTCTTC
CASSSFRGSSYNEQFF
>TRBD2|.|TRBV3-1|TRBJ2-7
TGTGCCAGCACCGTCGGTAGGGCGGGGGGGCCGATCCCCTCCTACGAGCAGTACTTC
CASTVGRAGGPIPSYEQYF
>.|.|TRBV7-2|TRBJ1-6
TGTGCCAGCAACCTGATAACTGGCTCACCCCTCCACTTT
CASNLITGSPLHF
>TRBD1|many|TRBV2|TRBJ2-7
TGTGCCAGCAAAGGGACAGGGGCCTACGAGCAGTACTTC
CASKGTGAYEQYF
>.|few|TRBV6-1|TRBJ2-5
TGTGCCAGCAGCCCACTCCCGTTTCTCCAAGAGACCCAGTACTTC
CASSPLPFLQETQYF
>TRBD1|.|TRBV18|TRBJ1-6
TGTGCCAGCTCATCTCGGACAGGGGGCACCTATAATTCACCCCTCCACTTT
CASSSRTGGTYNSPLHF
>.|many|TRBV7-2|TRBJ1-5
TGTGCCAGCAGCCATACGGGCCTCAATCAGCCCCAGCATTTT
CASSHTGLNQPQHF
>.|few|TRBV12-3/TRBV12-4|TRBJ1-2
TGTGCCAGCAGTTTCTGGGGGGAAGGCTACACCTTC
CASSFWGEGYTF
>.|.|TRBV15|TRBJ2-7
TGTGCCACCAGCGAGCCCGGGACAAACACCTACGAGCAGTACTTC
CATSEPGTNTYEQYF
>.|few|TRBV5-1|TRBJ1-2
TGCGCCAGCAGCTTGACGTCGGACTATGGCTACACCTTC
CASSLTSDYGYTF
>TRBD2|.|TRBV20-1|TRBJ2-5
TGCAGTGCTCATCCGGGACTAGCGGGTGCAGAGACCCAGTACTTC
CSAHPGLAGAETQYF
>TRBD2|few|TRBV7-8|TRBJ2-2
TGTGCCAGCAGCTCAAGACTAGCGGGAGGGCCAAATTCTTTTACCGGGGAGCTGTTTTTT
CASSSRLAGGPNSFTGELFF
>.|.|TRBV20-1|TRBJ1-5
TGCAGTGATCGGTTTAATATGGTGAAAAAGCCCCAGCATTTT
CSDRFNMVKKPQHF
>.|few|TRBV4-1|TRBJ2-7
TGCGCCAGCAGCCAAGTGGGACACCACTACGAGCAGTACTTC
CASSQVGHHYEQYF
>TRBD2|few|TRBV20-1|TRBJ2-3
TGCAGTGCTAGAGTAGCGGGGACAGATACGCAGTATTTT
CSARVAGTDTQYF
>.|few|TRBV2|TRBJ1-1
TGTGCCAGCAGAGCTGACAGAGGACCGGGCACTGAAGCTTTCTTT
CASRADRGPGTEAFF